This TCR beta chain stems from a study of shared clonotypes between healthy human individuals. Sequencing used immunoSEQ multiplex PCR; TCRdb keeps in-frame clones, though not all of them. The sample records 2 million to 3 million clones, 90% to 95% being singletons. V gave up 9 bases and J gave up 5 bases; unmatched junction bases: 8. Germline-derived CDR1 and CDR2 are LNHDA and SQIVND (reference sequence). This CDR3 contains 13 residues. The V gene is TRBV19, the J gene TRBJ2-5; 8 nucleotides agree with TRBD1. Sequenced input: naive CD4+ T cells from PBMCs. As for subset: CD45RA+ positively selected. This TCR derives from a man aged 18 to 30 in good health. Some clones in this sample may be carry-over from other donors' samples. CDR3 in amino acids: CASKDRAGETQYF. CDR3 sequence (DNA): TGTGCCAGCAAGGACAGGGCGGGGGAGACCCAGTACTTC.